The 28 T cell receptor beta chains below were found in one sample sequenced in a study of T cells in Graves' hyperthyroidism and ophthalmopathy. Amplified TCR beta CDR3 regions came from RNA transcripts. The study used the HTBI primer set for a first-round RT-PCR of the TCR CDR3. TCRdb reprocessed the multiplex PCR reads via MiXCR and lists one record per CDR3 protein. The sample has over 500,000 distinct CDR3 sequences; 46% are singletons. The sample consisted of peripheral blood or thyroid tissue (not recorded which). The source is an adult woman with Graves' disease, either hyperthyroidism or ophthalmopathy (not recorded which).

This clonotype has just a few counts. V gene TRBV7-2 combines with J gene TRBJ1-1; D is perhaps TRBD1 (6 bases). The CDR3 consists of 15 residues. Between the trimmed V and J ends, which lost 3 bases and 0 bases, there was a span of 11 bases. Germline CDR1 SGHTA, CDR2 FQGNSA. In DNA form, the CDR3 reads TGTGCCAGCAGCTTCGGACGGGACATGAACACTGAAGCTTTCTTT. Its protein is CASSFGRDMNTEAFF.

The chain couples TRBV20-1 to TRBJ2-3; the D is unclear. Deletions cut 3 bases from V and 5 bases from J, with 12 bases between. Germline V gives CDR1 DFQATT, CDR2 SNEGSKA (reference sequence). The CDR3 consists of 13 residues. This CDR3 is CSARRGARDTQYF. The CDR3 coding sequence is TGCAGTGCTAGGCGAGGAGCACGAGATACGCAGTATTTT.

This clonotype was detected many times. The chain carries TRBV10-3 and TRBJ2-5; possible D gene TRBD2, 6 bases. The CDR3 runs to 15 residues. V was shortened by 3 bases and J by 5 bases, with 16 bases between the two germline ends. Germline V lookup: CDR1 ENHRY, CDR2 SYGVKD. The CDR3 DNA reads as TGTGCCATCAGTGACGTCCCGGGACGGGAGGAGACCCAGTACTTC. Translation gives CAISDVPGREETQYF.

This clonotype was recorded many times. This rearrangement joins TRBV4-3 to TRBJ2-2; D is possibly TRBD2 (6 bases). This CDR3 is 16 amino acids long. V gave up 1 base and J gave up 4 bases, with 13 bases separating them. CDR1 LGHNA and CDR2 YSLEER come from the germline V gene. CDR3 bases: TGCGCCAGCAGCCAAGGTCTAGCGAGCGGCACCGGGGAGCTGTTTTTT. Protein product: CASSQGLASGTGELFF.

The chain has TRBV7-9 and TRBJ2-7, with TRBD1 as a possible D gene (5 bases). The CDR3 consists of 14 residues. Germline CDR1 reads SEHNR; CDR2 reads FQNEAQ (reference sequence). V was cut by 6 bases and J by 3 bases, with 15 bases left in between. The CDR3 protein is CASSFQGLGYEQYF. CDR3 coding DNA: TGTGCCAGCAGTTTTCAGGGTTTGGGCTACGAGCAGTACTTC.

The V and J genes are TRBV6-1 and TRBJ2-7; no clear D gene. From germline, CDR1 is MNHNS and CDR2 SASEGT. The CDR3 length is 12 residues. V was cut by 6 bases and J by 6 bases, with 12 bases left in between. In DNA form, the CDR3 reads TGTGCCAGCAGCAACGACGCGGCCGAGCAGTACTTC. Translated, it gives CASSNDAAEQYF.

The rearrangement uses TRBV19 and TRBJ1-5; D perhaps matches TRBD1 (5 bases). This CDR3 is 14 amino acids long. In germline, CDR1 is LNHDA, CDR2 SQIVND (reference sequence). V lost 5 bases, J lost 0 bases, and 8 bases lay in between. The CDR3 protein is CASSVRASNQPQHF. CDR3 sequence (DNA): TGTGCCAGTAGTGTCAGGGCTAGCAATCAGCCCCAGCATTTT.

In nucleotides, the CDR3 is TGTGCCAGCAGCTTATCTATAGGGAACCAGCCCCAGCATTTT. Translation: CASSLSIGNQPQHF. The V and J genes are TRBV7-9 and TRBJ1-5; D remains unclear. The CDR3 totals 14 residues. Germline V gene sequence: CDR1 SEHNR, CDR2 FQNEAQ (reference sequence). V was cut by 2 bases and J by 7 bases, with 12 bases left in between.

The chain joins TRBV10-3 to TRBJ1-2, with D unresolved. V was clipped by 8 bases and J by 3 bases, with 13 bases between them. Looked up from germline, CDR1 is ENHRY and CDR2 is SYGVKD. This CDR3 region has 13 residues. The CDR3 sequence: CAIGGKLDYGYTF. The DNA of the CDR3 is TGTGCCATCGGCGGAAAACTCGACTATGGCTACACCTTC.

The V and J genes are TRBV10-3 and TRBJ2-7, with D perhaps assigned TRBD1 or TRBD2 (5 bases each). CDR1 ENHRY and CDR2 SYGVKD come from the germline V gene. CDR3 length: 12 amino acids. V gave up 7 bases and J gave up 2 bases, with 9 bases separating them. The chain's CDR3 is CAIMTGPYEQYF. CDR3 coding DNA: TGTGCCATCATGACGGGGCCCTACGAGCAGTACTTC.

The chain combines TRBV29-1 with TRBJ2-5, with a tentative D call TRBD1 (6 bases). The CDR3 covers 12 residues. The V end lost 0 bases, the J end lost 4 bases, and 6 bases lay between the germline ends. The germline CDR1 and CDR2 sequences are SQVTM and ANQGSEA. The CDR3 DNA is TGCAGCGTTGAAGAACAGGGAGAGACCCAGTACTTC. It translates to CSVEEQGETQYF.

Concerning this clonotype itself: Germline is not matched at one junction end, which may reflect a read error. The CDR3 loop is CASGPGGETQYF. The CDR3, as DNA: TGCGCCAGCGGACCCGGAGGGGAGACCCAGTACTTC. The V and J genes are TRBV2 and TRBJ2-5; perhaps TRBD2 as D (6 bases). CDR1 and CDR2 from the germline V gene are SNHLY and FYNNEI. The CDR3 consists of 12 residues. Supplemented by reference TRBV2 and TRBJ2-5, the full variable domain reads EPEVTQTPSHQVTQMGQEVILRCVPISNHLYFYWYRQILGQKVEFLVSFYNNEISEKSEIFDDQFSVERPDGSNFTLKIRSTKLEDSAMYFCASGPGGETQYFGPGTRLLVL.

This clonotype was detected ten times or more. The chain is built from TRBV7-8 and TRBJ1-6; D possibly corresponds to TRBD1 (5 bases). The germline V gene has CDR1 SGHVS and CDR2 FQNEAQ. Trimming pared 3 bases from V and 2 bases from J, leaving 8 bases between. The CDR3 runs to 15 residues. The chain's CDR3 is CASSLGGPYNSPLHF. In DNA form, the CDR3 reads TGTGCCAGCAGCTTGGGGGGTCCCTATAATTCACCCCTCCACTTT.

In this sample, this clonotype turned up a few times. The genes are TRBV29-1 and TRBJ2-5, with TRBD2 as a possible D gene (6 bases). The V end lost 1 base, the J end lost 2 bases, and 8 bases lay between the germline ends. The length of the CDR3 is 13 residues. From germline, CDR1 is SQVTM and CDR2 ANQGSEA. The CDR3 nucleotides read TGCAGCGTTGAAGGGGGGGTTCAAGAGACCCAGTACTTC. As protein: CSVEGGVQETQYF.

The chain is built from TRBV2 and TRBJ1-4; the D gene is possibly TRBD1 (6 bases). V was pared by 4 bases and J by 7 bases, with 16 bases between. This CDR3 has 15 residues. Germline V gene sequence: CDR1 SNHLY, CDR2 FYNNEI. In DNA, the CDR3 is TGTGCCAGCAGTGTTTCGGGGGCGCAAGGTGAAAAACTGTTTTTT. Its protein is CASSVSGAQGEKLFF.

The chain joins TRBV7-2 to TRBJ1-1, with 9 nucleotides matching TRBD1. Germline V lookup: CDR1 SGHTA, CDR2 FQGNSA. CDR3 length: 16 amino acids. Trimming at V came to 3 bases and at J to 4 bases, leaving 9 bases not matched to a gene. The CDR3 region is CASSLDRGPGGTEAFF. The CDR3 nucleotides read TGTGCCAGCAGCTTGGACAGGGGACCAGGGGGCACTGAAGCTTTCTTT. Looking up the rest from reference TRBV7-2 and TRBJ1-1 gives the full variable domain: GAGVSQSPSNKVTEKGKDVELRCDPISGHTALYWYRQSLGQGLEFLIYFQGNSAPDKSGLPSDRFSAERTGGSVSTLTIQRTQQEDSAVYLCASSLDRGPGGTEAFFGQGTRLTVV.

Only a few counts were recorded for this clonotype. The rearrangement joins TRBV10-2 to TRBJ1-1; TRBD1 matches at 7 bases. This CDR3 region has 14 residues. The V gene end was trimmed by 7 bases and the J gene end by 7 bases; junction bases not matched to a gene: 12. Per germline, CDR1 WSHSY and CDR2 SAAADI. The CDR3 protein is CASTKGDSTNEAFF. The CDR3 bases are TGCGCCAGCACCAAAGGGGACAGTACAAATGAAGCTTTCTTT.

The sample holds one count of this clonotype. The V call is TRBV5-1, the J call TRBJ2-1; D is perhaps TRBD1 (6 bases). The V end was cut by 0 bases, the J end by 4 bases, with 11 bases between. From germline, CDR1 is SGHRS and CDR2 YFSETQ. The CDR3 spans 15 residues. CDR3 nucleotides: TGCGCCAGCAGCTTGGGGGACACAAGATACAATGAGCAGTTCTTC. Translated: CASSLGDTRYNEQFF.

This clonotype was observed a handful of times. A single base separates this from a much larger clone, so it may be a read error. CDR3 coding DNA: TGTGCCAGCAGGGAGTCACAGAATGCTAACTATGGCTACACCTTC. It codes for CASRESQNANYGYTF. The V and J genes are TRBV11-1 and TRBJ1-2; D unclear. CDR1 is SGHAT, CDR2 FQDESV, per germline (reference sequence). Trimming cost V 6 bases and J 0 bases, with 14 bases left between them. The CDR3 has 15 residues. The variable domain in full, completed from reference TRBV11-1 and TRBJ1-2, reads EAEVAQSPRYKITEKSQAVAFWCDPISGHATLYWYRQILGQGPELLVQFQDESVVDDSQLPKDRFSAERLKGVDSTLKIQPAELGDSAMYLCASRESQNANYGYTFGSGTRLTVV.

The gene calls are TRBV20-1 and TRBJ1-5, with 9 bases matching TRBD1. The CDR3 runs 15 residues. The V gene end was trimmed by 7 bases and the J gene end by 4 bases; junction bases not matched to a gene: 11. Germline lookup yields CDR1 DFQATT and CDR2 SNEGSKA (reference sequence). This CDR3 reads CSVELGDRDNQPQHF. CDR3 nucleotide sequence: TGCAGTGTCGAGCTTGGGGACAGGGATAATCAGCCCCAGCATTTT.

This clonotype was counted many times. This chain links TRBV7-2 with TRBJ1-6; unclear D gene. The germline CDR1 and CDR2 sequences are SGHTA and FQGNSA. The CDR3 has 16 amino acids. V was shortened by 0 bases and J by 9 bases, with 15 bases between the two germline ends. The CDR3 region is CASSLAVGVLGSPLHF. Written as DNA, the CDR3 is TGTGCCAGCAGCTTAGCAGTTGGAGTACTCGGTTCACCCCTCCACTTT.

J is TRBJ1-6 and V is TRBV20-1; 9 positions agree with TRBD1. CDR3 length: 16 residues. Germline values: CDR1 DFQATT, CDR2 SNEGSKA (reference sequence). The trim removed 2 bases at V and 10 bases at J, leaving 12 bases unmatched. Written as DNA, the CDR3 is TGCAGTGCTAGAACACTCACCGGGACAGGGTGGTCACCCCTCCACTTT. Translation gives CSARTLTGTGWSPLHF.

The J gene is TRBJ2-7, the V gene TRBV5-1; D remains unclear. Trimming left V 4 bases short and J 3 bases short, with 17 bases between. Germline-derived CDR1 and CDR2 are SGHRS and YFSETQ. The CDR3 is 15 residues long. This CDR3 is CASSPFGVGDYEQYF. The CDR3, as DNA: TGCGCCAGCAGCCCGTTTGGAGTTGGAGACTACGAGCAGTACTTC.

This clonotype was found many times. V usage is TRBV7-6 and J usage is TRBJ2-7; 15 bases align to TRBD2. Germline V gives CDR1 SGHVS, CDR2 FNYEAQ. Unmatched junction bases numbered 15, after V lost 5 bases and J lost 4 bases. This CDR3 has 19 residues. CDR3 region: CASSPRTSGRAAPPYEQYF. Written as DNA, the CDR3 is TGTGCCAGCAGCCCCAGGACTAGCGGGAGGGCCGCTCCCCCGTACGAGCAGTACTTC.

The rearrangement links TRBV14 to TRBJ2-6; 7 bases line up with TRBD1. CDR3 size: 16 residues. V lost 4 bases, J lost 1 base, and 4 bases stayed unmatched. Germline CDR1 SGHDN, CDR2 FVKESK. The CDR3: CASSRQGVSGANVLTF. CDR3 coding DNA: TGTGCCAGCAGCCGGCAGGGGGTGTCTGGGGCCAACGTCCTGACTTTC. Using reference TRBV14 and TRBJ2-6 for the parts outside the CDR3, the full variable domain is EAGVTQFPSHSVIEKGQTVTLRCDPISGHDNLYWYRRVMGKEIKFLLHFVKESKQDESGMPNNRFLAERTGGTYSTLKVQPAELEDSGVYFCASSRQGVSGANVLTFGAGSRLTVL.

In this sample, this clonotype turned up many times. The V and J genes are TRBV11-2 and TRBJ2-7; TRBD1 matches 10 bases. The CDR3 covers 16 residues. Germline-derived CDR1 and CDR2 are SGHAT and FQNNGV. Trimming at V came to 5 bases and at J to 6 bases, leaving 13 bases not matched to a gene. CDR3 in DNA: TGTGCCAGCAGCCGAGGCATTGGACAGGGGGTTCGCGAGCAGTACTTC. Its translation is CASSRGIGQGVREQYF.

This chain links TRBV2 with TRBJ2-7; 7 nucleotides align to TRBD1. The CDR3 extends over 13 amino acids. Germline loops: CDR1 SNHLY, CDR2 FYNNEI. The J segment lost 4 bases and the V segment lost 3 bases, leaving 3 bases of the junction unmatched. The CDR3 DNA reads as TGTGCCAGCAGTGATACAGGGGTGTACGAGCAGTACTTC. As protein: CASSDTGVYEQYF.

This chain joins TRBV20-1 and TRBJ1-2, with D tentatively TRBD1 (5 bases). The V gene lost 3 bases and the J gene lost 6 bases, with 20 bases spanning the gap. The CDR3 runs 15 residues. Germline CDR1 is DFQATT and CDR2 is SNEGSKA (reference sequence). CDR3: CSARGGNSGDDGYTF. CDR3 sequence (DNA): TGCAGTGCTAGGGGAGGGAACTCCGGGGACGATGGCTACACCTTC.